A single sample gave rise to the 23 T cell receptor beta chains below, sequenced in a study of blood T cell repertoires in COVID-19. TCRdb's table, derived via immunoSEQ multiplex PCR, lists solely in-frame clones and lacks some. Here the sample spans about 110,000 clones, roughly 76% being singletons. Sequenced input: peripheral blood. The receptor source for this set is an older woman with acute or convalescent COVID-19.

This chain uses TRBV10-3 with TRBJ2-1, with 11 positions matching TRBD2. With 9 bases clipped from V and 5 bases from J, the junction kept 3 bases outside the gene matches. Germline CDR1 is ENHRY and CDR2 is SYGVKD. The CDR3 length is 13 residues. Here the CDR3 reads CAMSGLADNEQFF. For the CDR3, the DNA is TGTGCCATGTCGGGACTAGCGGACAATGAGCAGTTCTTC.

The chain uses TRBV12-3 or TRBV12-4 and TRBJ2-7, with 8 bases matching TRBD2. V lost 8 bases and J lost 3; bases outside the gene matches: 0. There are 11 residues in the CDR3. CDR3 DNA: TGTGCCAGCCGGGAGGGCTACGAGCAGTACTTC. Protein sequence: CASREGYEQYF.

This clone has just one count. V and J are TRBV10-3 and TRBJ1-5, with D maybe TRBD1 (6 bases). With 11 bases removed from V and 5 bases from J, the gap between germline ends came to 16 bases. Germline CDR1 ENHRY, CDR2 SYGVKD. CDR3 size: 13 residues. The DNA for the CDR3 is TGTGCCTCTGGGGGGGCGGCCTATCAGCCCCAGCATTTT. Amino acid sequence: CASGGAAYQPQHF.

The V call is TRBV9, the J call TRBJ2-1, with D perhaps matching TRBD2 (5 bases). The CDR3 is made up of 15 amino acids. The V end lost 0 bases, the J end lost 7 bases, and 14 bases lay between the germline ends. Germline assignment: CDR1 SGDLS and CDR2 YYNGEE. The CDR3 is CASSVAPGSVNEQFF. CDR3 bases: TGTGCCAGCAGCGTAGCCCCTGGGAGCGTGAATGAGCAGTTCTTC.

This chain connects TRBV14 to TRBJ2-7, with 10 nucleotides matching TRBD2. Germline V CDR1 and CDR2: SGHDN, FVKESK. V shed 6 bases and J 5 bases; nucleotides not matched to a gene: 10. CDR3 length: 15 amino acids. CDR3 sequence: CASSPGVAGGHEQYF. Here the CDR3 DNA reads TGTGCCAGCAGTCCGGGGGTAGCGGGAGGCCACGAGCAGTACTTC.

The chain couples TRBV10-1 to TRBJ2-3; TRBD2 aligns across 9 bases. Germline-derived CDR1 and CDR2 are WNHNN and SYGVQD (reference sequence). V lost 0 bases to trimming and J lost 2 bases; unmatched junction nucleotides: 12. The CDR3 totals 19 residues. CDR3 in DNA: TGCGCCAGCAGTGAGTCCCCTACTAGCGGGCTACGGGACACAGATACGCAGTATTTT. Protein: CASSESPTSGLRDTDTQYF.

This clone appeared once. This sequence joins TRBV6-2 or TRBV6-3 and TRBJ2-7; D might be TRBD1 (6 bases). CDR1 and CDR2 (germline): MNHEY, SVGEGT. There are 14 residues in the CDR3. V was clipped by 4 bases and J by 6 bases, with 16 bases between them. The CDR3 sequence: CASSLTGTFSEQYF. CDR3 nucleotides: TGTGCCAGCAGTTTGACAGGAACTTTCTCCGAGCAGTACTTC.

The chain is built from TRBV6-5 and TRBJ2-5, with 10 bases lining up with TRBD1. CDR3 length: 14 amino acids. The ends lost 6 bases at V and 4 bases at J; junction bases unmatched: 5. The germline CDR1 and CDR2 sequences are MNHEY and SVGAGI. The CDR3 coding sequence is TGTGCCAGCAGGCTGACAGGGGGCTCAGAGACCCAGTACTTC. It specifies CASRLTGGSETQYF.

The chain carries TRBV24-1 and TRBJ2-5; 11 positions agree with TRBD1. The CDR3 consists of 16 residues. Losses at the gene ends were 3 bases for V and 5 bases for J; bases not matched to a gene: 7. Germline values: CDR1 KGHDR, CDR2 SFDVKD. CDR3 in DNA: TGTGCCACCAGTGATCCGGGACAGGGGGGGGCGGAGACCCAGTACTTC. It encodes CATSDPGQGGAETQYF.

The rearrangement joins TRBV10-2 to TRBJ1-1; unclear D gene. Looked up from germline, CDR1 is WSHSY and CDR2 is SAAADI. The CDR3 loop spans 11 amino acids. The germline V and J ends were trimmed by 3 bases and 8 bases, with 7 bases remaining between them. The CDR3 loop is CASSDETEAFF. The CDR3 DNA reads as TGCGCCAGCAGTGACGAGACAGAAGCTTTCTTT.

The J gene is TRBJ1-6, the V gene TRBV27; weak D call: TRBD1 (5 bases). The CDR3 loop spans 14 amino acids. Germline V gene sequence: CDR1 MNHEY, CDR2 SMNVEV (reference sequence). The V end lost 4 bases, the J end lost 10 bases, and 14 bases lay between the germline ends. The CDR3 here is CASSSRSRGSPLHF. The CDR3 coding sequence is TGTGCCAGCAGTTCCCGTTCTAGGGGCTCACCCCTCCACTTT.

The rearrangement uses TRBV14 and TRBJ2-6; D possibly corresponds to TRBD1 (5 bases). Deletions cut 6 bases from V and 4 bases from J, with 13 bases between. CDR3 length equals 15 residues. CDR1 is SGHDN and CDR2 is FVKESK in the germline V gene. CDR3 sequence: CASSQYGAGANVLTF. The DNA of the CDR3 is TGTGCCAGCAGTCAGTATGGGGCCGGGGCCAACGTCCTGACTTTC.

This sequence joins TRBV19 and TRBJ2-1; TRBD2 matches 10 bases. The V gene's germline CDR1 is LNHDA and CDR2 SQIVND (reference sequence). The CDR3 length is 14 residues. V lost 3 bases and J lost 6; bases outside the gene matches: 2. The CDR3 loop reads CASSIRTSGNEQFF. CDR3 DNA: TGTGCCAGTAGTATCCGGACTAGCGGCAATGAGCAGTTCTTC.

This rearrangement joins TRBV7-9 to TRBJ2-2; 7 positions agree with TRBD2. The CDR3 is 16 amino acids. J lost 6 bases, V lost 0 bases, and 7 bases had no gene match. The germline V gene encodes CDR1 SEHNR and CDR2 FQNEAQ (reference sequence). The chain's CDR3 is CASSLAGGPRAGELFF. CDR3 DNA: TGTGCCAGCAGCTTAGCGGGAGGGCCGCGGGCCGGGGAGCTGTTTTTT.

CDR3 sequence: CASSYGAVYEQYF. CDR3 bases: TGTGCCAGCAGTTACGGCGCGGTCTACGAGCAGTACTTC. The V and J genes are TRBV6-6 and TRBJ2-7; no definite D call. CDR3 length equals 13 residues. Trimming removed 2 bases at V and 3 bases at J, with 8 bases between. The germline CDR1 and CDR2 sequences are MNHNY and SVGAGI (reference sequence).

The chain combines TRBV19 with TRBJ2-7; 9 nucleotides match TRBD1. This CDR3 is 15 amino acids long. J lost 4 bases, V lost 3 bases, and 7 bases had no gene match. Germline V gene lookup returns CDR1 LNHDA and CDR2 SQIVND (reference sequence). Here the CDR3 DNA reads TGTGCCAGTAGTATGGGACAGGGAACAGGGTACGAGCAGTACTTC. Protein: CASSMGQGTGYEQYF.

Note on this clone: The junction departs from germline at one end; a sequencing error may be responsible. The chain combines TRBV6-5 with TRBJ1-1; D is perhaps TRBD1 (5 bases). CDR3 length equals 15 residues. Looked up from germline, CDR1 is MNHEY and CDR2 is SVGAGI. The CDR3 is CASSHSGGTLIVAFF. The CDR3 DNA reads TGTGCCAGCAGTCACTCGGGGGGAACCCTAATAGTGGCTTTCTTT.

V is TRBV7-9 and J is TRBJ2-5; TRBD2 might be the D (5 bases). Germline CDR1 is SEHNR and CDR2 is FQNEAQ (reference sequence). This CDR3 is 15 amino acids long. V gave up 6 bases and J gave up 3 bases, with 17 bases separating them. The CDR3 sequence is CASSSFKRSEETQYF. CDR3 coding DNA: TGTGCCAGCAGTTCGTTTAAGCGGTCCGAAGAGACCCAGTACTTC.

The J gene is TRBJ2-3, the V gene TRBV11-2; the match to TRBD1 covers 9 bases. The junction had 4 bases not matched to a gene; V was cut back by 4 bases and J by 2 bases. Germline values: CDR1 SGHAT, CDR2 FQNNGV. The CDR3 runs 15 residues. The CDR3 bases are TGTGCCAGCAGCTCAGGACAGGGGACCACAGATACGCAGTATTTT. The encoded protein is CASSSGQGTTDTQYF.

This clone was detected once. The genes are TRBV5-4 and TRBJ2-7; 11 bases line up with TRBD2. The V segment lost 7 bases and the J segment 4 bases; nucleotides outside the gene matches: 4. In germline, CDR1 is SGHNT, CDR2 YYREEE (reference sequence). The CDR3 is made up of 13 amino acids. CDR3 region: CASRVAGGYEQYF. The CDR3 region has the DNA TGTGCCAGCCGGGTAGCGGGAGGGTACGAGCAGTACTTC.

This clone was seen more than once but under ten times. This chain connects TRBV14 to TRBJ1-1, with D perhaps TRBD1 (5 bases). V shed 5 bases and J shed 5 bases, with 18 bases lying between them. The CDR3 extends over 15 amino acids. CDR1 and CDR2 from the germline V gene are SGHDN and FVKESK. CDR3 sequence (DNA): TGTGCCAGCAGCAAAGGGGCAGGGCGGGATACTGAAGCTTTCTTT. Its protein product is CASSKGAGRDTEAFF.

The chain couples TRBV7-2 to TRBJ1-2, with D possibly matching TRBD1 (6 bases). Per the germline V gene, CDR1 is SGHTA and CDR2 is FQGNSA. This CDR3 spans 15 amino acids. Trimming removed 5 bases from V and 4 bases from J, with 17 bases in between. The CDR3 region has the DNA TGTGCCAGCAGCCCAAGTTACAGGGTTTCCTATGGCTACACCTTC. It specifies CASSPSYRVSYGYTF. Using reference TRBV7-2 and TRBJ1-2 for the parts outside the CDR3, the full variable domain is GAGVSQSPSNKVTEKGKDVELRCDPISGHTALYWYRQSLGQGLEFLIYFQGNSAPDKSGLPSDRFSAERTGGSVSTLTIQRTQQEDSAVYLCASSPSYRVSYGYTFGSGTRLTVV.

The J gene is TRBJ2-2, the V gene TRBV4-1; TRBD2 is a possible D gene (6 bases). Trimming pared 0 bases from V and 1 base from J, leaving 6 bases between. Germline lookup yields CDR1 MGHRA and CDR2 YSYEKL. This CDR3 is 15 amino acids long. CDR3 nucleotides: TGCGCCAGCAGCCAAGAGGGGGGGAACACCGGGGAGCTGTTTTTT. Translated: CASSQEGGNTGELFF.